Following are 30 T cell receptor beta chains from one sample sequenced in a study of blood T cell repertoires in COVID-19. TCRdb keeps only in-frame clones here, not all; method: immunoSEQ multiplex PCR. Found here are approximately 68,000 clones, about 80% of them singletons; the top ten hold 18%. What was sequenced was peripheral blood. The receptor set was obtained from a human donor in a cohort sampled during active COVID-19.

This clone was seen a handful of times. The J gene is TRBJ2-5, the V gene TRBV7-9; no definite D call. Trimming removed 5 bases from V and 4 bases from J, with 11 bases in between. The CDR3 length is 13 residues. Germline CDR1 reads SEHNR; CDR2 reads FQNEAQ (reference sequence). This chain's CDR3 is CASSVRLRETQYF. CDR3 DNA sequence: TGTGCCAGCAGCGTACGTCTAAGAGAGACCCAGTACTTC.

There are a few counts of this clone. The chain uses TRBV6-2 or TRBV6-3 and TRBJ1-1; 9 positions match TRBD1. CDR3 length: 16 amino acids. V gave up 4 bases and J gave up 1 base; unmatched junction bases: 7. Per germline, CDR1 MNHEY and CDR2 SVGEGT. CDR3 bases: TGTGCCAGCAGTTTGGGACAGGGCAGAGGGAACACTGAAGCTTTCTTT. As protein: CASSLGQGRGNTEAFF.

This clone came up a few times. The chain links TRBV7-9 to TRBJ1-1; D not certain. The CDR3 contains 14 residues. Trimming stripped 5 bases from V and 0 bases from J, with 10 bases between. CDR1 is SEHNR and CDR2 is FQNEAQ in the germline V gene (reference sequence). CDR3: CASSQTALNTEAFF. The CDR3 nucleotides are TGTGCCAGCAGCCAAACAGCCCTGAACACTGAAGCTTTCTTT.

This clone was counted a few times. The chain carries TRBV4-3 and TRBJ2-7; no reliable D call. The germline V gene encodes CDR1 LGHNA and CDR2 YSLEER. The length of the CDR3 is 16 residues. Trimming stripped 0 bases from V and 2 bases from J, with 14 bases between. The DNA of the CDR3 is TGCGCCAGCAGCCAAGAGTCGTCTAGAGGTCCCTACGAGCAGTACTTC. Translating it yields CASSQESSRGPYEQYF.

The V and J genes are TRBV2 and TRBJ2-7; D remains ambiguous. The length of the CDR3 is 12 residues. Germline V CDR1 and CDR2: SNHLY, FYNNEI. V dropped 6 bases and J dropped 6 bases, with 12 bases sitting between them. CDR3 nucleotides: TGTGCCAGCAGGGTCACCATAGTCGAGCAGTACTTC. It specifies CASRVTIVEQYF. The whole variable domain, filled in from reference TRBV2 and TRBJ2-7, reads EPEVTQTPSHQVTQMGQEVILRCVPISNHLYFYWYRQILGQKVEFLVSFYNNEISEKSEIFDDQFSVERPDGSNFTLKIRSTKLEDSAMYFCASRVTIVEQYFGPGTRLTVT.

The J gene is TRBJ1-5, the V gene TRBV2; 8 positions agree with TRBD1. In germline, CDR1 is SNHLY, CDR2 FYNNEI. The CDR3 covers 13 residues. V shed 6 bases, J shed 7 bases, and the junction held 5 bases outside the gene matches. CDR3 protein: CASRDREGQPQHF. In DNA form, the CDR3 reads TGTGCCAGCAGGGACAGGGAAGGACAGCCCCAGCATTTT. Based on the CDR3 plus reference TRBV2 and TRBJ1-5, the full variable domain is EPEVTQTPSHQVTQMGQEVILRCVPISNHLYFYWYRQILGQKVEFLVSFYNNEISEKSEIFDDQFSVERPDGSNFTLKIRSTKLEDSAMYFCASRDREGQPQHFGDGTRLSIL.

The rearrangement joins TRBV7-8 to TRBJ1-4; D is undetermined. V shed 4 bases and J shed 8 bases, with 11 bases lying between them. The CDR3 totals 13 residues. Germline lookup yields CDR1 SGHVS and CDR2 FQNEAQ. CDR3 loop: CASSSTGSEKLFF. The DNA for the CDR3 is TGTGCCAGCAGCTCGACGGGTAGCGAAAAACTGTTTTTT.

The rearrangement links TRBV2 to TRBJ2-7; 11 bases map to TRBD1. V gave up 8 bases and J gave up 7 bases; unmatched junction bases: 7. The CDR3 totals 13 residues. Germline lookup yields CDR1 SNHLY and CDR2 FYNNEI. Here the CDR3 DNA reads TGTGCCAGCTATGACCGGGACAGGGGGGAGCAGTACTTC. Protein sequence: CASYDRDRGEQYF. Full variable domain (outside the CDR3, taken from reference TRBV2 and TRBJ2-7): EPEVTQTPSHQVTQMGQEVILRCVPISNHLYFYWYRQILGQKVEFLVSFYNNEISEKSEIFDDQFSVERPDGSNFTLKIRSTKLEDSAMYFCASYDRDRGEQYFGPGTRLTVT.

The chain is built from TRBV5-6 and TRBJ2-7; 8 bases match TRBD1. V lost 7 bases, J lost 6 bases, and 12 bases stayed unmatched. The germline gives CDR1 SGHDT, CDR2 YYEEEE. The CDR3 is made up of 14 amino acids. For the CDR3, the DNA is TGTGCCAGCGCCAAACAGGGGGATTTCGTCGAGCAGTACTTC. It yields the protein CASAKQGDFVEQYF.

The sample holds a few counts of this clone. V and J are TRBV28 and TRBJ1-5, with 8 bases aligning to TRBD1. Trimming cost V 5 bases and J 4 bases; bases outside gene matches: 7. Germline CDR1 MDHEN, CDR2 SYDVKM. The length of the CDR3 is 15 residues. CDR3: CASSKTGGRNQPQHF. The CDR3 DNA is TGTGCCAGCAGTAAAACAGGGGGACGGAATCAGCCCCAGCATTTT.

This chain joins TRBV5-4 and TRBJ1-2; 7 nucleotides align to TRBD1. The CDR3 is 16 residues long. V lost 0 bases to trimming and J lost 7 bases; unmatched junction nucleotides: 12. From germline, CDR1 is SGHNT and CDR2 YYREEE (reference sequence). CDR3 in amino acids: CASSLVTTGDSFGYTF. In nucleotides, the CDR3 is TGTGCCAGCAGCTTGGTCACCACAGGGGATTCGTTTGGCTACACCTTC.

The chain uses TRBV2 and TRBJ2-4; D gene uncertain. Trimming left V 6 bases short and J 1 base short, with 10 bases between. The CDR3 totals 14 residues. Germline CDR1 and CDR2: SNHLY and FYNNEI. The DNA of the CDR3 is TGTGCCAGCAGGCCTACCGGGGCCAAAAACATTCAGTACTTC. Encoded protein: CASRPTGAKNIQYF.

This chain uses TRBV15 with TRBJ2-3; no definite D call. Germline V gene lookup returns CDR1 LNHNV and CDR2 YYDKDF (reference sequence). The CDR3 runs 17 residues. V lost 3 bases and J lost 2, with 18 bases in between. The CDR3 DNA reads TGTGCCACCAGCAGTGCCCGGAAACTCGGGTACACAGATACGCAGTATTTT. Translating it yields CATSSARKLGYTDTQYF.

This chain joins TRBV6-1 and TRBJ2-7; tentatively, D is TRBD1 (5 bases). Germline V gene sequence: CDR1 MNHNS, CDR2 SASEGT. The CDR3 sequence is 14 residues long. V lost 0 bases to trimming and J lost 2 bases, with 8 bases between them. The CDR3 nucleotides are TGTGCCAGCAGTGAAGCCCCAGGGACCTACGAGCAGTACTTC. Its protein product is CASSEAPGTYEQYF.

This chain joins TRBV11-3 and TRBJ2-4, with D perhaps matching TRBD1 (6 bases). The CDR3 sequence is 17 residues long. V shed 5 bases and J shed 0 bases, with 17 bases lying between them. Germline loops: CDR1 SGHNT, CDR2 YENEEA. CDR3 nucleotides: TGTGCCAGCAGCCCCAGACAAGGGGGTTTAGCCAAAAACATTCAGTACTTC. Translated: CASSPRQGGLAKNIQYF.

The chain recombines TRBV13 with TRBJ1-1; D is ambiguous. Deletions cut 3 bases from V and 1 base from J, with 6 bases between. Germline lookup yields CDR1 PRHDT and CDR2 FYEKMQ (reference sequence). This CDR3 region has 13 residues. This chain's CDR3 is CASSFRGNTEAFF. CDR3 DNA: TGTGCCAGCAGCTTTCGGGGGAACACTGAAGCTTTCTTT.

The gene calls are TRBV7-3 and TRBJ2-3; 13 bases align to TRBD2. CDR3 length: 17 residues. The junction had 9 bases not matched to a gene; V was cut back by 4 bases and J by 5 bases. Looked up from germline, CDR1 is SGHTA and CDR2 is FQGTGA. CDR3 residues: CASSSGLAGPREDTQYF. The CDR3, as DNA: TGTGCCAGCAGCTCGGGACTAGCGGGGCCCCGGGAAGATACGCAGTATTTT.

The chain couples TRBV14 to TRBJ2-5; 12 bases line up with TRBD2. Germline-derived CDR1 and CDR2 are SGHDN and FVKESK. The CDR3 spans 16 residues. Trimming removed 4 bases from V and 5 bases from J; junction bases left unmatched: 8. The CDR3 spells CASSRLTSGGRETQYF. As DNA, the CDR3 is TGTGCCAGCAGCCGATTGACTAGCGGGGGCCGGGAGACCCAGTACTTC.

The V call is TRBV5-5, the J call TRBJ2-4; 7 bases match TRBD1. The V gene's germline CDR1 is SGHKS and CDR2 YYEKEE (reference sequence). The CDR3 sequence is 17 residues long. The V segment lost 2 bases and the J segment 8 bases; nucleotides outside the gene matches: 16. CDR3 DNA: TGTGCCAGCAGCTTTTCGATCCCGACAGGGCTTACAGACATTCAGTACTTC. This translates into CASSFSIPTGLTDIQYF.

This clone was picked up a small number of times. The chain combines TRBV6-5 with TRBJ1-5, with a weak D call TRBD1 (5 bases). Germline CDR1 is MNHEY and CDR2 is SVGAGI. The germline V and J ends were trimmed by 2 bases and 7 bases, with 9 bases remaining between them. The CDR3 is 13 amino acids. The CDR3: CASSYVQGQPQHF. The CDR3 coding sequence is TGTGCCAGCAGTTACGTCCAGGGCCAGCCCCAGCATTTT.

The chain links TRBV9 to TRBJ2-5; possibly TRBD2 for D (5 bases). The germline V and J ends were trimmed by 0 bases and 2 bases, with 17 bases remaining between them. Germline V gene data show CDR1 as SGDLS and CDR2 as YYNGEE. This CDR3 comprises 17 residues. The CDR3 sequence is CASSVASDYYVQETQYF. The CDR3 DNA is TGTGCCAGCAGCGTAGCCTCCGACTACTACGTACAAGAGACCCAGTACTTC.

This clone has only a few counts. V is TRBV19 and J is TRBJ1-4; D is ambiguous. V lost 4 bases and J lost 14, with 17 bases in between. This CDR3 contains 13 residues. Germline V gene lookup returns CDR1 LNHDA and CDR2 SQIVND (reference sequence). The CDR3 sequence: CASSRNQREQLFF. In nucleotides, the CDR3 is TGTGCCAGTAGTAGGAACCAGAGGGAGCAGCTGTTTTTT.

The chain is built from TRBV5-4 and TRBJ1-1; D call uncertain. Germline lookup yields CDR1 SGHNT and CDR2 YYREEE (reference sequence). Trimming pared 4 bases from V and 1 base from J, leaving 11 bases between. The CDR3 runs 14 residues. DNA of the CDR3: TGTGCCAGCAGCCTCTGGGCAGCGAACACTGAAGCTTTCTTT. It codes for CASSLWAANTEAFF.

This chain joins TRBV5-1 and TRBJ1-2; D gene ambiguous. Looked up from germline, CDR1 is SGHRS and CDR2 is YFSETQ. This CDR3 contains 13 residues. V lost 1 base to trimming and J lost 0 bases, with 4 bases between them. The CDR3 loop reads CASSLSSNYGYTF. The DNA of the CDR3 is TGCGCCAGCAGCTTGTCATCTAACTATGGCTACACCTTC. Drawing the rest from reference TRBV5-1 and TRBJ1-2, the complete variable domain is KAGVTQTPRYLIKTRGQQVTLSCSPISGHRSVSWYQQTPGQGLQFLFEYFSETQRNKGNFPGRFSGRQFSNSRSEMNVSTLELGDSALYLCASSLSSNYGYTFGSGTRLTVV.

The chain uses TRBV2 and TRBJ1-4; D is ambiguous. The V end was cut by 2 bases, the J end by 6 bases, with 7 bases between. Germline-derived CDR1 and CDR2 are SNHLY and FYNNEI. This CDR3 contains 13 residues. The CDR3 loop reads CASSELRDEKLFF. DNA of the CDR3: TGTGCCAGCAGTGAACTACGGGATGAAAAACTGTTTTTT.

The rearrangement uses TRBV6-5 and TRBJ2-7, with D perhaps TRBD1 (5 bases). This CDR3 has 15 residues. Germline lookup yields CDR1 MNHEY and CDR2 SVGAGI. Trimming took 6 bases from V and 6 from J, leaving 21 bases between them. The CDR3 protein is CASRPRARMSPEQYF. CDR3 sequence (DNA): TGTGCCAGCAGGCCCAGGGCGAGGATGAGCCCCGAGCAGTACTTC.

The J gene is TRBJ2-1, the V gene TRBV9; the match to TRBD2 covers 9 bases. Unmatched junction bases numbered 2, after V lost 4 bases and J lost 0 bases. This CDR3 region has 15 residues. In germline, CDR1 is SGDLS, CDR2 YYNGEE. The CDR3 DNA is TGTGCCAGCAGCCCGACTAGCGGCTCCTACAATGAGCAGTTCTTC. It translates to CASSPTSGSYNEQFF.

V usage is TRBV12-5 and J usage is TRBJ1-2, with 7 bases lining up with TRBD1. Germline assignment: CDR1 LGHNT and CDR2 FRNRAP. V was pared by 7 bases and J by 5 bases, with 16 bases of the junction left unmatched. This CDR3 is 16 amino acids long. CDR3 in amino acids: CASARPEGAEWYGYTF. CDR3 bases: TGTGCTAGTGCCCGGCCGGAGGGGGCGGAGTGGTATGGCTACACCTTC.

By share, this clone ranks as medium-sized. This chain uses TRBV5-5 with TRBJ2-6; D perhaps matches TRBD2 (6 bases). The CDR3 runs to 19 residues. Trimming removed 2 bases at V and 0 bases at J, with 18 bases between. Germline values: CDR1 SGHKS, CDR2 YYEKEE (reference sequence). Here the CDR3 reads CASSFGRDFFLSGANVLTF. The CDR3 nucleotides are TGTGCCAGCAGCTTCGGACGGGACTTCTTTCTCTCTGGGGCCAACGTCCTGACTTTC.

This clone was seen only a few times. V usage is TRBV20-1 and J usage is TRBJ2-5; 10 bases fit TRBD1. CDR3 length: 15 residues. CDR1 DFQATT and CDR2 SNEGSKA come from the germline V gene (reference sequence). With V trimmed by 3 bases and J by 4 bases, 8 bases remained unmatched. The CDR3 coding sequence is TGCAGTGCTAGTTCCCGGGACAGGGGTTTAGAGACCCAGTACTTC. This encodes CSASSRDRGLETQYF.